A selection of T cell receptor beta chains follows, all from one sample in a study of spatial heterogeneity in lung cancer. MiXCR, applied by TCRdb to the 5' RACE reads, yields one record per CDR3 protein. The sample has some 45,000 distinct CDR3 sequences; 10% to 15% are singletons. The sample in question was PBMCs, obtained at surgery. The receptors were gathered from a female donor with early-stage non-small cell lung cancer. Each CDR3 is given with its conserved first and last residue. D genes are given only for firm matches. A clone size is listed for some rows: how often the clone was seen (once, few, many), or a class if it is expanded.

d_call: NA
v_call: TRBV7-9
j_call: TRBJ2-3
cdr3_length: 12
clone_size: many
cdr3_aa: CASRTGTDTQYF
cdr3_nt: TGTGCCAGCAGGACAGGCACAGATACGCAGTATTTT

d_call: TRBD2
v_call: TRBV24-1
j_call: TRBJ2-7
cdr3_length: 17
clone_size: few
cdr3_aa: CATSDSSGLADDYEQYF
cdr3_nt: TGTGCCACCAGTGATTCCTCGGGACTAGCGGACGACTACGAGCAGTACTTC

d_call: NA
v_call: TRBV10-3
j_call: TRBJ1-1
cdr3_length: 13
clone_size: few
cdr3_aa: CAISRGGDTEAFF
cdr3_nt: TGTGCCATCAGTCGGGGGGGTGACACTGAAGCTTTCTTT

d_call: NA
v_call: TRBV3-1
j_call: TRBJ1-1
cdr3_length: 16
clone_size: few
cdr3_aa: CASSQAQGLMNTEAFF
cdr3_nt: TGTGCCAGCAGCCAAGCACAGGGTCTTATGAACACTGAAGCTTTCTTT

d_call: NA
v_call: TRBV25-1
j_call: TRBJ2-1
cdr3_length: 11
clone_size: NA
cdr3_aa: CASSEFSEQFF
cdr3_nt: TGTGCCAGCAGTGAATTTAGTGAGCAGTTCTTC

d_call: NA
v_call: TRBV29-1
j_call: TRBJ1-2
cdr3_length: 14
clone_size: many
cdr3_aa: CSVEGQGSVSGYTF
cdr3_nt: TGCAGCGTTGAAGGCCAGGGATCGGTGAGTGGCTACACCTTC

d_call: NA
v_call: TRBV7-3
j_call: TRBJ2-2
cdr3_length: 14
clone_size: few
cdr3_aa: CASSLLAATGELFF
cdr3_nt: TGTGCCAGCAGCTTATTAGCTGCCACCGGGGAGCTGTTTTTT

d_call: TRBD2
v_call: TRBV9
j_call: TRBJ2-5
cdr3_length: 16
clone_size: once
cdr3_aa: CASSAYLSGGPETQYF
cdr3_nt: TGTGCCAGCAGCGCATACTTAAGCGGGGGCCCGGAGACCCAGTACTTC

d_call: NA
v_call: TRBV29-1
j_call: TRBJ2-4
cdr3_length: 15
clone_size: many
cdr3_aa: CSVELADLAKNIQYF
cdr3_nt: TGCAGCGTTGAATTGGCAGATTTAGCCAAAAACATTCAGTACTTC

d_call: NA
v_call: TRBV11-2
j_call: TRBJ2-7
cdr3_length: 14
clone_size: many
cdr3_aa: CASSLEAGGYEQYF
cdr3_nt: TGTGCCAGCAGCTTAGAGGCAGGGGGGTACGAGCAGTACTTC

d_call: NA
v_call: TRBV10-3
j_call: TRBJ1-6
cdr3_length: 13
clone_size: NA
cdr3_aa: CAIREGVGSPLHF
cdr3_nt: TGTGCCATCCGTGAAGGAGTGGGTTCACCCCTCCACTTT

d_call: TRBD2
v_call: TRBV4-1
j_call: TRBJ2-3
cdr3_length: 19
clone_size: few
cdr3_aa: CASSQDFRTSGGRTDTQYF
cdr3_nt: TGCGCCAGCAGCCAAGATTTTAGGACTAGCGGGGGTCGCACAGATACGCAGTATTTT

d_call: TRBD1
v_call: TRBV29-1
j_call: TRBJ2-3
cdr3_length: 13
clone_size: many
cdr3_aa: CSVRTGWVDTQYF
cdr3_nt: TGCAGCGTCCGGACAGGTTGGGTGGATACGCAGTATTTT

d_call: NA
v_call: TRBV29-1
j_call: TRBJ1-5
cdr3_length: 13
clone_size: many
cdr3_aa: CSVRTESNQPQHF
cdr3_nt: TGCAGCGTTAGGACAGAGAGCAATCAGCCCCAGCATTTT

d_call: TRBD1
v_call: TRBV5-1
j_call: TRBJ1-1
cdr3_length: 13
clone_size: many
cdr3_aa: CASSLEGAAEAFF
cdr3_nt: TGCGCCAGCAGCTTGGAGGGGGCCGCTGAAGCTTTCTTT

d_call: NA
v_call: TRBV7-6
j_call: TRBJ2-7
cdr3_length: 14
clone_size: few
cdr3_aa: CASSLAGQLYEQYF
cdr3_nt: TGTGCCAGCAGCTTAGCTGGACAGCTGTACGAGCAGTACTTC

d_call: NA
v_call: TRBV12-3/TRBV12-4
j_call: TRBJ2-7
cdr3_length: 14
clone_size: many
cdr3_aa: CASSTPGTQLAPYF
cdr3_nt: TGTGCCAGCTCGACCCCAGGGACCCAACTTGCCCCGTACTTC

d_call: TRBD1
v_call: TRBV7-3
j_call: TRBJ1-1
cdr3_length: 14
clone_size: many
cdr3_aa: CASSVGQGNTEAFF
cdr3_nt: TGTGCCAGCAGCGTGGGACAGGGGAACACTGAAGCTTTCTTT

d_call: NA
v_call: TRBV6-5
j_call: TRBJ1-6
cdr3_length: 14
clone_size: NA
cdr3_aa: CASSYQIVNSPLHF
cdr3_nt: TGTGCCAGCAGTTACCAAATCGTTAATTCACCCCTCCACTTT

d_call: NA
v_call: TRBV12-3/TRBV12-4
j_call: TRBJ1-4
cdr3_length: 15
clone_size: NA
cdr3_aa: CASSFNLQGNEKLFF
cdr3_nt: TGTGCCAGCAGTTTCAACCTCCAGGGGAATGAAAAACTGTTTTTT

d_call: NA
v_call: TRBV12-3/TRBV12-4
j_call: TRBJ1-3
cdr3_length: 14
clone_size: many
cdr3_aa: CASRPVSSGNTIYF
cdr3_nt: TGTGCCAGCAGACCTGTCTCCTCTGGAAACACCATATATTTT

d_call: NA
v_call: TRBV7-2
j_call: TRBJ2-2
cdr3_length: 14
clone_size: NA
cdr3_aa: CASSAGLPTGELFF
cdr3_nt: TGTGCCAGCAGCGCCGGACTCCCCACCGGGGAGCTGTTTTTT

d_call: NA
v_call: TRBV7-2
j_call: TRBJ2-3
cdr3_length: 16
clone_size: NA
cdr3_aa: CASSRGAGVRTDTQYF
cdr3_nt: TGTGCCAGCAGCCGAGGGGCGGGTGTGAGGACAGATACGCAGTATTTT

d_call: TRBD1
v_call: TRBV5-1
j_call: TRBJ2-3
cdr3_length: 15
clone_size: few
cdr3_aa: CASSLGATGKDTQYF
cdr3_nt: TGCGCCAGCAGCTTAGGAGCGACAGGGAAAGATACGCAGTATTTT

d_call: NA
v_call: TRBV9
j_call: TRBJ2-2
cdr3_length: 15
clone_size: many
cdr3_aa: CASSVGPANTGELFF
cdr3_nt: TGTGCCAGCAGCGTAGGTCCGGCGAACACCGGGGAGCTGTTTTTT

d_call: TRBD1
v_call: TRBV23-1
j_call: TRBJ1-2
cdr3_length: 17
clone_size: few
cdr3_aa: CASSHPPGQFSNYGYTF
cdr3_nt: TGCGCCAGCAGTCACCCACCGGGACAGTTCTCTAACTATGGCTACACCTTC

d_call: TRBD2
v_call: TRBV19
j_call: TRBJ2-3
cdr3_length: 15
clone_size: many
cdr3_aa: CASSIGLAGADTQYF
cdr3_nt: TGTGCCAGTAGTATTGGGCTAGCGGGAGCAGATACGCAGTATTTT